The 20 T cell receptor beta chains below come from one sample, sequenced in a study of blood T cells in healthy people across ages. Together with a sample-barcoded 5' primer, a J-beta primer mix was included in a second PCR lasting roughly 6 to 12 cycles. One entry per CDR3 protein results from TCRdb running MiXCR on the 5' RACE reads. The repertoire holds roughly 1,000,000 distinct CDR3 sequences, 20% to 25% seen once, with about 0.72% in the top ten. The sample was also reused in another study, on T cells of mothers and their children.

Source material: blood. Receptor source: a girl under 10 years old in good health.

The rearrangement uses TRBV21-1 and TRBJ2-3; the table's D gene call, TRBD2, was not cross checked with the DNA. TRBV21-1 is a documented pseudogene. This CDR3 is built from 17 residues. The DNA for the CDR3 is TGTGCCAGCAGCAAAGTGATAGTAGCGGGGAGCACAGATACGCAGTATTTT. It yields the protein CASSKVIVAGSTDTQYF.

The chain uses TRBV24-1 and TRBJ2-4; D not certain. Looked up from germline, CDR1 is KGHDR and CDR2 is SFDVKD. Trimming stripped 5 bases from V and 9 bases from J, with 16 bases between. CDR3 length: 14 amino acids. Here the CDR3 DNA reads TGTGCCACCAGTGGGAAGGCCAGTGATGGCATTCAGTACTTC. It encodes CATSGKASDGIQYF.

This CDR3 reads CASSQEEQYFNEQFF. CDR3 bases: TGTGCCAGCAGCCAAGAGGAGCAGTATTTCAATGAGCAGTTCTTC. The gene calls are TRBV3-1 and TRBJ2-1, with D unclear. The CDR3 is 15 amino acids. CDR1 and CDR2 from the germline V gene are LGHDT and YNNKEL (reference sequence). V dropped 0 bases and J dropped 6 bases, with 12 bases sitting between them.

This rearrangement joins TRBV5-4 to TRBJ2-7; weak D call: TRBD2 (6 bases). The CDR3 is 13 residues long. The V end lost 4 bases, the J end lost 2 bases, and 10 bases lay between the germline ends. Germline V gene sequence: CDR1 SGHNT, CDR2 YYREEE (reference sequence). CDR3 residues: CASSGGDAYEQYF. The CDR3 nucleotides are TGTGCCAGCAGCGGAGGGGATGCCTACGAGCAGTACTTC.

The chain couples TRBV10-3 to TRBJ2-7; weak D call: TRBD2 (6 bases). Germline CDR1 is ENHRY and CDR2 is SYGVKD. Trimming removed 0 bases from V and 3 bases from J, with 6 bases in between. The CDR3 has 13 amino acids. CDR3 amino acids: CAISESEGYEQYF. The CDR3 DNA follows: TGTGCCATCAGTGAGTCGGAGGGCTACGAGCAGTACTTC.

To note about this clonotype: A much larger clone lies one base from this, so it may be a read error. The J gene is TRBJ2-7, the V gene TRBV10-2; D uncertain. This CDR3 is 13 amino acids long. Germline V gene sequence: CDR1 WSHSY, CDR2 SAAADI. The ends were cut back, 7 bases at V and 0 bases at J, with 10 bases in the middle. CDR3 sequence: CASMGPGSYEQYF. CDR3 nucleotide sequence: TGCGCCAGCATGGGTCCAGGCTCCTACGAGCAGTACTTC.

The genes are TRBV28 and TRBJ2-3; no clear D. The germline gives CDR1 MDHEN, CDR2 SYDVKM. The CDR3 is 16 amino acids. Trimming left V 5 bases short and J 0 bases short, with 15 bases between. As DNA, the CDR3 is TGTGCCAGCAGTCCTCCTTTTTCTTCTAGCACAGATACGCAGTATTTT. It encodes CASSPPFSSSTDTQYF. Based on the CDR3 plus reference TRBV28 and TRBJ2-3, the full variable domain is DVKVTQSSRYLVKRTGEKVFLECVQDMDHENMFWYRQDPGLGLRLIYFSYDVKMKEKGDIPEGYSVSREKKERFSLILESASTNQTSMYLCASSPPFSSSTDTQYFGPGTRLTVL.

The chain combines TRBV7-9 with TRBJ1-2; 10 bases match TRBD1. The CDR3 runs 15 residues. V shed 0 bases and J 8 bases; nucleotides not matched to a gene: 6. From germline, CDR1 is SEHNR and CDR2 FQNEAQ (reference sequence). CDR3 in amino acids: CASSLAGQGMGGYTF. DNA for the CDR3: TGTGCCAGCAGCTTAGCGGGACAGGGGATGGGAGGCTACACCTTC.

The chain carries TRBV12-3 or TRBV12-4 and TRBJ1-2; no firm D call. V was clipped by 6 bases and J by 6 bases, with 14 bases between them. There are 13 residues in the CDR3. DNA of the CDR3: TGTGCCAGCAGCGGCCAGTCCAGAGATGGCTACACCTTC. It specifies CASSGQSRDGYTF.

This clonotype was detected a few times. The chain combines TRBV4-1 with TRBJ2-5; D call uncertain. CDR1 and CDR2 (germline): MGHRA, YSYEKL. The CDR3 is 17 amino acids. The ends were cut back, 4 bases at V and 1 base at J, with 19 bases in the middle. CDR3 DNA sequence: TGCGCCAGCAGCCCATTTCAAGGGCCGGTTGGCCAAGAGACCCAGTACTTC. It specifies CASSPFQGPVGQETQYF.

The chain's CDR3 is CASSLTALLNTEAFF. CDR3 sequence (DNA): TGTGCCAGCAGTCTGACAGCTTTATTGAACACTGAAGCTTTCTTT. V gene TRBV12-3 or TRBV12-4 combines with J gene TRBJ1-1; D may be TRBD1 (5 bases). V lost 5 bases, J lost 0 bases, and 13 bases lay in between. The CDR3 covers 15 residues.

This clonotype was recorded a few times. This sequence joins TRBV7-3 and TRBJ2-5; 7 bases map to TRBD2. The ends lost 8 bases at V and 11 bases at J; junction bases unmatched: 14. Germline CDR1 and CDR2: SGHTA and FQGTGA. This CDR3 has 13 residues. CDR3 protein: CASSGGPAGEQYF. The CDR3 region has the DNA TGTGCCAGCTCAGGCGGACCGGCGGGGGAGCAGTACTTC.

This sequence joins TRBV12-3 or TRBV12-4 and TRBJ2-5, with 11 bases matching TRBD2. The J call is in doubt because the DNA end fits TRBJ2-1 better. The CDR3 is made up of 16 amino acids. The CDR3 sequence is CASSFLTSGGGNEQFF. The CDR3 nucleotides read TGTGCCAGCAGTTTCCTTACTAGCGGGGGTGGGAATGAGCAGTTCTTC.

In this sample, this clonotype turned up once. This chain links TRBV5-6 with TRBJ2-5, with D maybe TRBD2 (7 bases). V lost 0 bases and J 7 bases, leaving 19 bases between the germline ends. The germline gives CDR1 SGHDT, CDR2 YYEEEE. The CDR3 contains 16 residues. The CDR3 nucleotides read TGTGCCAGCAGCTTGGTGGGGAGGGGGGGGACCATGACCCAGTACTTC. Translation gives CASSLVGRGGTMTQYF.

In regard to this clonotype: Relative to the germline gene, one junction end is altered; a read error may explain this. The rearrangement joins TRBV5-1 to TRBJ2-4; D is perhaps TRBD2 (6 bases). CDR1 is SGHRS and CDR2 is YFSETQ in the germline V gene. The CDR3 consists of 13 residues. The CDR3 region is CAGSFNGGNIQYF. The CDR3 nucleotides read TGCGCCGGCAGCTTTAATGGAGGGAACATTCAGTACTTC. The whole variable domain, remainder taken from reference TRBV5-1 and TRBJ2-4, is KAGVTQTPRYLIKTRGQQVTLSCSPISGHRSVSWYQQTPGQGLQFLFEYFSETQRNKGNFPGRFSGRQFSNSRSEMNVSTLELGDSALYLCAGSFNGGNIQYFGAGTRLSVL.

This clonotype was seen a few times. This chain connects TRBV6-2 or TRBV6-3 to TRBJ2-1; D may match TRBD1 or TRBD2 (6 bases each). CDR3 size: 18 residues. V gave up 0 bases and J gave up 7 bases, with 22 bases separating them. Looked up from germline, CDR1 is MNHEY and CDR2 is SVGEGT. CDR3: CASSYSNTGTSHQNEQFF. CDR3 bases: TGTGCCAGCAGTTACTCGAATACAGGGACTTCTCACCAGAATGAGCAGTTCTTC.

Remarks on this clonotype: The germline gene is not matched at one end of the junction; a read error may be the cause. The chain combines TRBV29-1 with TRBJ1-2; D gene unclear. The length of the CDR3 is 15 residues. Germline loops: CDR1 SQVTM, CDR2 ANQGSEA. The CDR3 loop is CSVEGSWEDPGGYTF. The CDR3 DNA is TGCAGCGTGGAAGGATCCTGGGAGGACCCGGGGGGCTACACCTTC. Full variable domain (rest looked up from reference TRBV29-1 and TRBJ1-2): SAVISQKPSRDICQRGTSLTIQCQVDSQVTMMFWYRQQPGQSLTLIATANQGSEATYESGFVIDKFPISRPNLTFSTLTVSNMSPEDSSIYLCSVEGSWEDPGGYTFGSGTRLTVV.

The chain employs TRBV5-1 and TRBJ1-2; D not resolved. Per the germline V gene, CDR1 is SGHRS and CDR2 is YFSETQ. The V gene lost 3 bases and the J gene lost 7 bases, with 22 bases spanning the gap. The CDR3 consists of 16 residues. The CDR3 sequence: CASSSLGAGNGGGYTF. The DNA for the CDR3 is TGCGCCAGCAGCTCCTTGGGAGCCGGGAATGGAGGTGGCTACACCTTC.

The chain uses TRBV7-8 and TRBJ2-1; D not resolved. Per the germline V gene, CDR1 is SGHVS and CDR2 is FQNEAQ. The V end lost 6 bases, the J end lost 8 bases, and 14 bases lay between the germline ends. The CDR3 is made up of 13 amino acids. The CDR3 DNA follows: TGTGCCAGCAGGGGTTCGGTCTGGGATGAGCAGTTCTTC. It codes for CASRGSVWDEQFF.

V is TRBV6-5 and J is TRBJ1-1; D possibly corresponds to TRBD1 (5 bases). The germline CDR1 and CDR2 sequences are MNHEY and SVGAGI. The CDR3 has 13 residues. Trimming removed 0 bases from V and 7 bases from J, with 9 bases in between. In nucleotides, the CDR3 is TGTGCCAGCAGTTACTCCGGGGCACATGAAGCTTTCTTT. Its protein product is CASSYSGAHEAFF.